The T cell receptor (beta chain) under discussion was sequenced for a study of cytomegalovirus exposure and HLA in healthy donors. Study context: The early release's HLA-typed donors yielded 80 million to 95 million unique TCRs.

Findings and limits, study-wide: Researchers counted around 150 TCR beta chains as cytomegalovirus-associated. Roughly uniform sequencing depth across donors was assumed, possibly incorrectly. TCR beta chain V- and J-gene trimming was linked, in a later analysis, to a missense variant in DCLRE1C.

A remark on this clone: The antigen is not known.

The PCR contained 60 Vbeta and 13 Jbeta primers. Sequencing used immunoSEQ multiplex PCR; TCRdb keeps in-frame clones, though not all of them. The repertoire holds 150,000 to 250,000 clones, with 82% as singletons. The CDR3 runs 14 residues. CDR1 and CDR2 (germline): SNHLY, FYNNEI. The V gene end was trimmed by 5 bases and the J gene end by 6 bases; junction bases not matched to a gene: 3. The V gene is TRBV2, the J gene TRBJ1-4, with 10 bases lining up with TRBD1. The receptor was isolated from a woman aged 45-59 years in good health and CMV-seropositive. The sequenced sample consisted of PBMCs. Here the CDR3 DNA reads TGTGCCAGCAGTAAAGACAGGGGGCATGAAAAACTGTTTTTT. It is translated as CASSKDRGHEKLFF.